Here is one T cell receptor beta chain with its context. A library of TCRbeta sequences, prepared with unique molecular identifiers, was generated. TCRdb ran MiXCR on the PCR reads and lists one entry per CDR3 protein. The data contain about 460,000 distinct CDR3 sequences, 12% of them singletons. Per germline, CDR1 SGHRS and CDR2 YFSETQ. Losses at the gene ends were 3 bases for V and 1 base for J; bases not matched to a gene: 4. The CDR3 loop spans 15 amino acids. The data originate from a study of T-cell reconstitution after alpha-beta-depleted transplantation in children. The starting material was PBMCs from the stem cell graft donor, obtained from the stem cell graft. This sequence joins TRBV5-1 and TRBJ2-5; TRBD1 matches at 9 bases. The receptor comes from a human donor who donated a stem cell graft to a child with combined immunodeficiency. CDR3 DNA sequence: TGCGCCAGCAGCTCACCGGGACAGGGCCAAGAGACCCAGTACTTC. Translated, it gives CASSSPGQGQETQYF.